Listed here are 2 T cell receptor beta chains from one sample, sequenced in a study of blood T cell repertoires in COVID-19. This table comes from immunoSEQ multiplex PCR, and its TCRdb copy is limited to in-frame clones, with some not included. Among 270,000 or so clones listed, 88% were seen once. The sequenced material came from PBMCs or T cells enriched from blood (not recorded which). Every receptor here comes from a woman between 40 and 50 years old with acute COVID-19.

The CDR3, as DNA: TGTGCCAGCAGCTTAGGTCCAGCGGGAGTCTTGAGCTCCTACAATGAGCAGTTCTTC. Translation: CASSLGPAGVLSSYNEQFF. The V and J genes are TRBV11-3 and TRBJ2-1; 8 bases match TRBD2. CDR1 is SGHNT and CDR2 is YENEEA in the germline V gene. This CDR3 is 19 amino acids long. V trimming: 1 base; J trimming: 0 bases; junction bases outside the gene matches: 11.

The chain uses TRBV6-2 or TRBV6-3 and TRBJ2-1; unclear D gene. The CDR3 has 11 residues. The ends were cut back, 0 bases at V and 13 bases at J, with 7 bases in the middle. Per germline, CDR1 MNHEY and CDR2 SVGEGT. The CDR3 DNA sequence: TGTGCCAGCAGTTACTCCCACACCCAGTTCTTC. The encoded protein is CASSYSHTQFF.